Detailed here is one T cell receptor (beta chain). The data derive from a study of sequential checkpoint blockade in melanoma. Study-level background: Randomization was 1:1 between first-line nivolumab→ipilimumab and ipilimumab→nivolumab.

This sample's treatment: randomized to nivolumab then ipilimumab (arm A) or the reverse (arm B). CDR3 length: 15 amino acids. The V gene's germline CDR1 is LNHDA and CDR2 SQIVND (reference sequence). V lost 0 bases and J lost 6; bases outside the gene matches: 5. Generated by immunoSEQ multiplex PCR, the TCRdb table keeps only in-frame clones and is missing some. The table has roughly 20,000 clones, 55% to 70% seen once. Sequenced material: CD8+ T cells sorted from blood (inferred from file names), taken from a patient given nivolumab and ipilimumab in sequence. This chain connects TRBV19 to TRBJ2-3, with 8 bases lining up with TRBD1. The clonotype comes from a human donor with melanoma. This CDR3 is CASSIDDRGTDTQYF. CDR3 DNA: TGTGCCAGTAGTATAGACGACAGGGGTACTGATACGCAGTATTTT.